Following are 24 T cell receptor beta chains from one sample sequenced in a study of chemoradiotherapy in HPV16-positive cancers. TCRdb keeps only in-frame clones here, not all; method: immunoSEQ multiplex PCR. The sample contains roughly 32,000 clones, roughly nine tenths of which appear only once. The sequencing used blood, collected from a patient who underwent chemoradiotherapy. The receptor set was obtained from a human donor with HPV-associated anogenital cancer.

The chain carries TRBV7-8 and TRBJ2-1, with 9 nucleotides matching TRBD1. After removal of 5 bases from V and 8 bases from J, the junction contained 10 bases not matched to a gene. The length of the CDR3 is 15 residues. CDR1 and CDR2 (germline): SGHVS, FQNEAQ. This CDR3 reads CASSPGGTGGDEQFF. The CDR3 DNA sequence: TGTGCCAGCAGCCCCGGGGGAACAGGGGGCGATGAGCAGTTCTTC.

V usage is TRBV2 and J usage is TRBJ1-4, with D maybe TRBD1 (5 bases). CDR1 and CDR2 (germline): SNHLY, FYNNEI. CDR3 length: 14 amino acids. V gave up 6 bases and J gave up 8 bases, with 16 bases separating them. CDR3 sequence reads: CASSDPGAREKLFF. The CDR3 nucleotides are TGTGCCAGCAGCGACCCCGGGGCAAGGGAAAAACTGTTTTTT.

J is TRBJ2-7 and V is TRBV18, with 11 bases matching TRBD1. Germline assignment: CDR1 KGHSH and CDR2 LQKENI. Losses at the gene ends were 3 bases for V and 8 bases for J; bases not matched to a gene: 9. The CDR3 is 15 residues long. CDR3 residues: CASSPAPDRGQKQYF. The CDR3 bases are TGTGCCAGCTCACCTGCACCGGACAGGGGGCAAAAGCAGTACTTC.

The J gene is TRBJ2-5, the V gene TRBV19, with TRBD1 matching 8 bases. The CDR3 runs to 13 residues. Germline CDR1 is LNHDA and CDR2 is SQIVND (reference sequence). Trimming took 5 bases from V and 3 from J; bases not matched to a gene: 2. The CDR3 reads CASSQGAKETQYF. Written as DNA, the CDR3 is TGTGCCAGTAGTCAGGGGGCGAAAGAGACCCAGTACTTC.

V is TRBV30 and J is TRBJ2-7, with 9 bases lining up with TRBD1. This CDR3 contains 14 residues. V shed 3 bases and J 2 bases; nucleotides not matched to a gene: 5. Germline CDR1 and CDR2: GTSNPN and SVGIG (reference sequence). This CDR3 is CAWRDRGRTYEQYF. CDR3 bases: TGTGCCTGGAGAGACAGGGGGAGGACCTACGAGCAGTACTTC.

This clone was detected only once. The genes are TRBV4-3 and TRBJ1-3, with a tentative D call TRBD1 (6 bases). The CDR3 is 17 amino acids. V was clipped by 0 bases and J by 2 bases, with 14 bases between them. Germline values: CDR1 LGHNA, CDR2 YSLEER. In DNA form, the CDR3 reads TGCGCCAGCAGCCAAGATCTAGGGGGAAGTGCTGGAAACACCATATATTTT. Translation gives CASSQDLGGSAGNTIYF.

The chain employs TRBV4-1 and TRBJ2-6; D unclear. Germline V gene sequence: CDR1 MGHRA, CDR2 YSYEKL. The V end lost 0 bases, the J end lost 0 bases, and 9 bases lay between the germline ends. The CDR3 extends over 17 amino acids. The CDR3 here is CASSQDSRSSGANVLTF. The CDR3 bases are TGCGCCAGCAGCCAAGATTCCAGGAGCTCTGGGGCCAACGTCCTGACTTTC.

The rearrangement links TRBV5-6 to TRBJ2-5, with TRBD2 matching over 8 bases. The tail of the sequence fits TRBJ2-7 better, so the J call may be wrong. The CDR3 runs to 14 residues. Germline V gene sequence: CDR1 SGHDT, CDR2 YYEEEE. The CDR3 loop is CASSFPGGPNEQYF. Here the CDR3 DNA reads TGTGCCAGCAGCTTCCCGGGGGGGCCCAACGAGCAGTACTTC.

This clone was counted once. V usage is TRBV5-1 and J usage is TRBJ1-2, with D possibly matching TRBD1 (5 bases). CDR3 length: 13 residues. The germline gives CDR1 SGHRS, CDR2 YFSETQ. Trimming removed 0 bases at V and 6 bases at J, with 9 bases between. The CDR3 loop reads CASSLGGNDGYTF. The CDR3 bases are TGCGCCAGCAGCTTGGGGGGCAACGATGGCTACACCTTC.

The gene calls are TRBV11-2 and TRBJ1-1; D is possibly TRBD1 (6 bases). Germline V CDR1 and CDR2: SGHAT, FQNNGV. V shed 1 base and J shed 6 bases, with 15 bases lying between them. CDR3 length: 15 residues. The CDR3 DNA reads TGTGCCAGCAGCTTAGGAGGGGGGCGGTTCGCTGAAGCTTTCTTT. Its protein product is CASSLGGGRFAEAFF.

This clone was seen a single time. V gene TRBV7-2 combines with J gene TRBJ2-1; no firm D call. Trimming stripped 5 bases from V and 0 bases from J, with 8 bases between. Germline assignment: CDR1 SGHTA and CDR2 FQGNSA. This CDR3 contains 14 residues. CDR3 DNA: TGTGCCAGCAGCCGTGATGTCTCCTACAATGAGCAGTTCTTC. It yields the protein CASSRDVSYNEQFF. Full variable domain (missing parts from reference TRBV7-2 and TRBJ2-1): GAGVSQSPSNKVTEKGKDVELRCDPISGHTALYWYRQSLGQGLEFLIYFQGNSAPDKSGLPSDRFSAERTGGSVSTLTIQRTQQEDSAVYLCASSRDVSYNEQFFGPGTRLTVL.

This clone was detected a few times. This chain joins TRBV7-2 and TRBJ2-3; 8 bases fit TRBD2. CDR1 SGHTA and CDR2 FQGNSA come from the germline V gene. V was pared by 7 bases and J by 5 bases, with 8 bases of the junction left unmatched. The CDR3 contains 14 residues. The CDR3 nucleotides are TGTGCCAGCACCCAAGCGGGAGTGAGAGATACGCAGTATTTT. It specifies CASTQAGVRDTQYF.

The rearrangement joins TRBV5-1 to TRBJ2-7; D may be TRBD1 (6 bases). V was clipped by 2 bases and J by 2 bases, with 11 bases between them. This CDR3 contains 14 residues. Germline CDR1 and CDR2: SGHRS and YFSETQ. The CDR3 region is CASSLNRDAYEQYF. The CDR3 nucleotides read TGCGCCAGCAGCTTAAACAGGGACGCCTACGAGCAGTACTTC.

This chain links TRBV5-6 with TRBJ1-5; no clear D. The ends were cut back, 0 bases at V and 2 bases at J, with 9 bases in the middle. From germline, CDR1 is SGHDT and CDR2 YYEEEE. The CDR3 extends over 15 amino acids. The CDR3 region is CASSLGAGGNQPQHF. The CDR3, as DNA: TGTGCCAGCAGCTTGGGGGCAGGAGGCAATCAGCCCCAGCATTTT.

The V and J genes are TRBV30 and TRBJ1-1; D is ambiguous. CDR1 GTSNPN and CDR2 SVGIG come from the germline V gene (reference sequence). The CDR3 length is 12 residues. Trimming shortened V by 2 bases and J by 1 base, and 5 bases separated the two germline ends. The CDR3 region has the DNA TGTGCCTGGAGTCTGGGGAACACTGAAGCTTTCTTT. The encoded protein is CAWSLGNTEAFF.

This clone was seen only a few times. J is TRBJ2-7 and V is TRBV19; perhaps TRBD2 as D (6 bases). The CDR3 runs to 14 residues. Germline V gene sequence: CDR1 LNHDA, CDR2 SQIVND (reference sequence). V lost 5 bases and J lost 3, with 14 bases in between. In nucleotides, the CDR3 is TGTGCCAGTAGTGGTCGCAGCGGGTACTACGAGCAGTACTTC. It yields the protein CASSGRSGYYEQYF.

This clone was seen more than once but under ten times. The V and J genes are TRBV6-6 and TRBJ2-7, with 8 bases that match TRBD2. Per the germline V gene, CDR1 is MNHNY and CDR2 is SVGAGI (reference sequence). CDR3 length: 16 residues. Germline trimming cut 5 bases from V and 0 bases from J; bases unmatched to any gene: 9. The CDR3 loop is CASSRGGQPVSYEQYF. DNA of the CDR3: TGTGCCAGCAGTCGGGGGGGGCAGCCCGTCTCCTACGAGCAGTACTTC.

The rearrangement uses TRBV4-2 and TRBJ2-3, with D perhaps matching TRBD1 (5 bases). V lost 0 bases, J lost 1 base, and 11 bases lay in between. The V gene's germline CDR1 is LGHNA and CDR2 YNFKEQ. The CDR3 is 16 residues long. CDR3 residues: CASSQDRGGGTDTQYF. CDR3 bases: TGTGCCAGCAGCCAAGATAGGGGCGGAGGCACAGATACGCAGTATTTT.

The chain combines TRBV5-1 with TRBJ2-5, with unresolved D. The germline V gene encodes CDR1 SGHRS and CDR2 YFSETQ. This CDR3 region has 12 residues. V lost 2 bases and J 1 base, leaving 3 bases between the germline ends. The CDR3, as DNA: TGCGCCAGCAGCTTAGGCCAAGAGACCCAGTACTTC. It is translated as CASSLGQETQYF.

This clone was observed once. The rearrangement uses TRBV27 and TRBJ2-7, with D hard to call. Looked up from germline, CDR1 is MNHEY and CDR2 is SMNVEV (reference sequence). The V gene lost 0 bases and the J gene lost 2 bases, with 8 bases spanning the gap. The CDR3 is 14 residues long. This CDR3 reads CASSLSDGPYEQYF. For the CDR3, the DNA is TGTGCCAGCAGTTTATCCGACGGCCCCTACGAGCAGTACTTC.

The chain couples TRBV6-5 to TRBJ2-7, with D tentatively TRBD1 or TRBD2 (5 bases each). Per germline, CDR1 MNHEY and CDR2 SVGAGI. The ends were cut back, 5 bases at V and 1 base at J, with 15 bases in the middle. The CDR3 contains 15 residues. The CDR3 reads CASSPEGRQSYEQYF. In DNA form, the CDR3 reads TGTGCCAGCAGTCCCGAGGGGCGACAATCCTACGAGCAGTACTTC.

The genes are TRBV5-1 and TRBJ1-6; 7 bases map to TRBD1. The CDR3 is made up of 14 amino acids. Per germline, CDR1 SGHRS and CDR2 YFSETQ. V lost 4 bases to trimming and J lost 6 bases; unmatched junction nucleotides: 4. The CDR3 is CASSIGTVNSPLHF. CDR3 nucleotide sequence: TGCGCCAGCAGCATCGGGACAGTTAATTCACCCCTCCACTTT.

The gene calls are TRBV29-1 and TRBJ2-1; TRBD1 aligns across 9 bases. Germline V gene data show CDR1 as SQVTM and CDR2 as ANQGSEA. There are 13 residues in the CDR3. V lost 7 bases, J lost 7 bases, and 8 bases stayed unmatched. In DNA, the CDR3 is TGCAGCGCCGGGACAGGGCAAGGGAATGAGCAGTTCTTC. It specifies CSAGTGQGNEQFF.

In this sample, this clone turned up once. V is TRBV30 and J is TRBJ1-1; D gene ambiguous. Germline CDR1 reads GTSNPN; CDR2 reads SVGIG (reference sequence). The CDR3 runs to 12 residues. Trimming took 1 base from V and 1 from J, leaving 4 bases between them. The CDR3: CAWSETNTEAFF. In DNA, the CDR3 is TGTGCCTGGAGTGAAACGAACACTGAAGCTTTCTTT.